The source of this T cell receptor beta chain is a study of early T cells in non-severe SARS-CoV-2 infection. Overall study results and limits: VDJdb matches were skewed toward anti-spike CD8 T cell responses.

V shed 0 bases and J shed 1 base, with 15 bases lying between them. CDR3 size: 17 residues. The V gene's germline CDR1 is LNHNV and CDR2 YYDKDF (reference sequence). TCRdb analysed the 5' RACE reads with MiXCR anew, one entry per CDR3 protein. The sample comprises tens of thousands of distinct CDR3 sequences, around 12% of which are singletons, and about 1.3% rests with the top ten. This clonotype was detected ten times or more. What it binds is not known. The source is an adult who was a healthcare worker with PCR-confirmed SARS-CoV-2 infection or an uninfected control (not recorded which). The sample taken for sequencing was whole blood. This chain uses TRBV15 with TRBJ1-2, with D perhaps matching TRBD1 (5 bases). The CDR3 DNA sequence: TGTGCCACCAGCAGAGAGAGCCGGAGAAGGGGTAACTATGGCTACACCTTC. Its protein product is CATSRESRRRGNYGYTF.